These 13 T cell receptor beta chains share one sample of origin, sequenced in a study of blood T cells in healthy people across ages. It was with a sample-barcoded 5' primer and a J-beta primer mix that a second PCR of roughly 7 to 12 cycles was run. TCRdb fed the 5' RACE reads into MiXCR, producing one record per CDR3 protein. Of roughly 1,300,000 distinct CDR3 sequences in the sample, 59% were seen once. The sequenced sample consisted of blood. These receptors all stem from a man younger than 30 in good health.

V usage is TRBV20-1 and J usage is TRBJ1-6; 7 bases agree with TRBD1. Germline V gene lookup returns CDR1 DFQATT and CDR2 SNEGSKA (reference sequence). The junction had 7 bases not matched to a gene; V was cut back by 6 bases and J by 2 bases. CDR3 size: 15 residues. DNA of the CDR3: TGCAGTGCAGGGACAGCACAGGCCTATAATTCACCCCTCCACTTT. Protein product: CSAGTAQAYNSPLHF.

The V gene is TRBV10-3, the J gene TRBJ2-1; D not resolved. The CDR3 loop spans 15 amino acids. Trimming removed 0 bases from V and 6 bases from J, with 12 bases in between. The germline V gene has CDR1 ENHRY and CDR2 SYGVKD. For the CDR3, the DNA is TGTGCCATCAGTGAGTCCCCAGTAGAAAGCAATGAGCAGTTCTTC. The encoded protein is CAISESPVESNEQFF.

The rearrangement uses TRBV5-6 and TRBJ2-4; the match to TRBD2 covers 8 bases. V was clipped by 2 bases and J by 8 bases; unmatched bases: 6. The germline V gene encodes CDR1 SGHDT and CDR2 YYEEEE. This CDR3 has 14 residues. The CDR3 coding sequence is TGTGCCAGCAGCTTCCCAACGGGAGGGGACATTCAGTACTTC. Translated: CASSFPTGGDIQYF.

As to this clonotype: A much larger clone lies one base from this, so it may be a read error. The chain's CDR3 is CVSSGNRGDTQYF. The CDR3 bases are TGTGTCAGCAGTGGGAACAGGGGAGATACGCAGTATTTT. J is TRBJ2-3 and V is TRBV2; 7 bases map to TRBD1. The CDR3 loop spans 13 amino acids. The germline V gene has CDR1 SNHLY and CDR2 FYNNEI.

The chain couples TRBV29-1 to TRBJ2-2; D not resolved. The V and J ends lost 0 bases and 2 bases respectively, with 22 bases between them. Germline CDR1 and CDR2: SQVTM and ANQGSEA. This CDR3 is 19 amino acids long. DNA of the CDR3: TGCAGCGTTGAAGAAGCGCGGAACTTGAGAAATAATAACACCGGGGAGCTGTTTTTT. This sequence encodes CSVEEARNLRNNNTGELFF.

With respect to this clonotype: Germline and junction disagree at one end, which may indicate a read error. The chain has TRBV2 and TRBJ2-7; D is unresolved. The CDR3 extends over 14 amino acids. The V gene's germline CDR1 is SNHLY and CDR2 FYNNEI. The CDR3 sequence: CASREVSSSYEQYF. CDR3 coding DNA: TGTGCCAGCAGGGAAGTATCTAGCTCCTACGAGCAGTACTTC.

The rearrangement uses TRBV20-1 and TRBJ2-7; possibly TRBD1 for D (6 bases). This CDR3 spans 13 amino acids. The germline CDR1 and CDR2 sequences are DFQATT and SNEGSKA (reference sequence). V lost 3 bases, J lost 6 bases, and 15 bases lay in between. The CDR3 spells CSARTTGRLEQYF. The CDR3 DNA is TGCAGTGCTAGGACGACAGGTCGCCTCGAGCAGTACTTC.

This chain joins TRBV6-2 or TRBV6-3 and TRBJ2-3; TRBD2 matches 11 bases. The V gene end was trimmed by 7 bases and the J gene end by 4 bases; junction bases not matched to a gene: 7. This CDR3 spans 15 amino acids. Germline loops: CDR1 MNHEY, CDR2 SVGEGT. CDR3 in amino acids: CASTELAGDADTQYF. Here the CDR3 DNA reads TGTGCCAGCACCGAACTAGCGGGGGACGCAGATACGCAGTATTTT.

The rearrangement joins TRBV27 to TRBJ2-1; the D gene is possibly TRBD2 (5 bases). V was clipped by 4 bases and J by 5 bases, with 15 bases between them. CDR1 MNHEY and CDR2 SMNVEV come from the germline V gene (reference sequence). The CDR3 runs 15 residues. The DNA for the CDR3 is TGTGCCAGCAGTTCCCCCCGGGAAGTTCACAATGAGCAGTTCTTC. Amino acids: CASSSPREVHNEQFF.

The chain joins TRBV3-1 to TRBJ2-7; D is uncertain. V lost 2 bases, J lost 5 bases, and 13 bases lay in between. Germline V gene sequence: CDR1 LGHDT, CDR2 YNNKEL (reference sequence). CDR3 size: 14 residues. CDR3 nucleotide sequence: TGTGCCAGCAGCCAATCATACGGTACGAACGAGCAGTACTTC. Translated: CASSQSYGTNEQYF.

In its sample, this clonotype was seen a few times. A junction boundary mismatches the germline segment, possibly from a read error. The rearrangement links TRBV3-1 to TRBJ2-7; 9 bases align to TRBD1. Germline assignment: CDR1 LGHDT and CDR2 YNNKEL (reference sequence). This CDR3 has 14 residues. The CDR3 spells CASSHGTGNYEQYF. Written as DNA, the CDR3 is TGTGCTAGCAGCCACGGGACAGGGAACTACGAGCAGTACTTC.

V gene TRBV29-1 combines with J gene TRBJ1-2, with a possible D match to TRBD1 (5 bases). CDR3 size: 14 residues. The V end was cut by 0 bases, the J end by 4 bases, with 12 bases between. Per germline, CDR1 SQVTM and CDR2 ANQGSEA. DNA of the CDR3: TGCAGCGTTGAAGACCCGAGGGGCGGCTATGGCTACACCTTC. Translation gives CSVEDPRGGYGYTF.

This clonotype was seen repeatedly, ten times or more. V is TRBV20-1 and J is TRBJ2-1, with D possibly called TRBD1 or TRBD2 (5 bases each). CDR1 is DFQATT and CDR2 is SNEGSKA in the germline V gene (reference sequence). This CDR3 has 12 residues. The germline V and J ends were trimmed by 6 bases and 7 bases, with 13 bases remaining between them. CDR3 protein: CSATLGENEQFF. The CDR3 bases are TGCAGTGCCACTTTGGGGGAGAATGAGCAGTTCTTC.